Listed below are T cell receptor beta chains from one sample, sequenced in a study of cytomegalovirus exposure and HLA in healthy donors. Generated by immunoSEQ multiplex PCR, the TCRdb table keeps only in-frame clones and is missing some. The table has approximately 70,000 clones, over 70% seen once; the top ten hold around 7.6%. The specimen was PBMCs. All receptors come from a man aged 55 to 70 in good health and CMV-seropositive. Each CDR3 is given with its conserved first and last residue. Each record gives: CDR3 length, V gene, clone size, J gene, CDR3 protein. The size entry is marked missing in some rows and otherwise reads once, few, many or a size class.

16	TRBV7-8	-	TRBJ1-4	CASSQPGQRMNEKLFF
18	TRBV7-9	-	TRBJ1-3	CASSLNEQTKFSGNTIYF
12	TRBV7-9	-	TRBJ2-5	CASSSIPGDQYF
13	TRBV6-6	few	TRBJ2-1	CASSLTSYNEQFF
15	TRBV4-1	-	TRBJ1-6	CASSQDVQVNSPLHF
12	TRBV11-1	-	TRBJ2-7	CASSESSYEQYF
17	TRBV5-1	-	TRBJ2-2	CASSSRTGGMGAGELFF
14	TRBV28	once	TRBJ1-2	CASSLGGGNYGYTF
14	TRBV6-5	-	TRBJ2-2	CASSSLRGSGELFF
13	TRBV14	-	TRBJ1-1	CASSHGGNTEAFF
15	TRBV4-2	-	TRBJ2-5	CASSPLGEYQETQYF
16	TRBV5-5	once	TRBJ2-3	CASSSGTSVGTDTQYF
13	TRBV5-1	-	TRBJ2-7	CASSLASSYEQYF
15	TRBV11-2	-	-	CASSLAASGYYEQYF
13	TRBV15	-	TRBJ1-5	CATSRDKAQPQHF
11	TRBV7-9	-	TRBJ2-7	CSSSTRHVSNF
11	TRBV7-9	-	TRBJ1-1	CASSAQVEAFF
16	TRBV9	few	TRBJ2-1	CASSVADRVDFNEQFF
14	TRBV29-1	-	TRBJ2-3	CSVVRWQGTDTQYF
14	TRBV6-4	-	TRBJ2-1	CASNDQGGQSEQFF
16	TRBV5-1	-	TRBJ2-3	CASSGILAGGTDTQYF
11	TRBV2	-	TRBJ1-1	CASTGNTEAFF
14	TRBV6-1	-	TRBJ2-1	CASRTGQGGNEQFF
13	TRBV6-1	-	TRBJ1-1	CASSEDAHRGAFF
17	TRBV7-6	few	TRBJ2-1	CASSLGGGPTSYNEQFF
12	TRBV6-5	-	TRBJ1-5	CASSYAGQPQHF